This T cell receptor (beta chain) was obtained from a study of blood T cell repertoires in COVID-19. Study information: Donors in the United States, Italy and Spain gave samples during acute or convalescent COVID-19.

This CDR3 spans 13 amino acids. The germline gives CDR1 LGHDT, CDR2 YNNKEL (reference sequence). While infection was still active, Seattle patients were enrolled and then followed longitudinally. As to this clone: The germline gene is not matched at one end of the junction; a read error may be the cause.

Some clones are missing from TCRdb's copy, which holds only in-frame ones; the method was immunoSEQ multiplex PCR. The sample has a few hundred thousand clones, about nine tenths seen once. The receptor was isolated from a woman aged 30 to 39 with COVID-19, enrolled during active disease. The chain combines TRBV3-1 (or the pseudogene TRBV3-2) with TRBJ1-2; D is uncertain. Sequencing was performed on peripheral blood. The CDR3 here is CAGSQVADYGYTF. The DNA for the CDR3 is TGTGCCGGCAGCCAAGTGGCAGACTACGGCTACACCTTC.